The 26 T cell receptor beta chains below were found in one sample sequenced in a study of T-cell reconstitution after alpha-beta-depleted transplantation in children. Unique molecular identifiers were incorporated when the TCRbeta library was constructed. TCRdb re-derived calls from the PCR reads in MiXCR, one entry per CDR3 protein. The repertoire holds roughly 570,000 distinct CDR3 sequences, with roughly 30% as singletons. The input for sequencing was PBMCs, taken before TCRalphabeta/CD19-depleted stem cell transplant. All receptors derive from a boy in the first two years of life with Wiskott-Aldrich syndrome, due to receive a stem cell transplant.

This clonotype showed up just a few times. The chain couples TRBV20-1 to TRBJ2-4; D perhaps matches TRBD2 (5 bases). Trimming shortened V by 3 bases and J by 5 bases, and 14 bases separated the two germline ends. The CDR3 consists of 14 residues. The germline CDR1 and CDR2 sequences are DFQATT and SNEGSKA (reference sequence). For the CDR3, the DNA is TGCAGTGCTAGTGGGCTGGTGGAGGAAAACATTCAGTACTTC. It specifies CSASGLVEENIQYF.

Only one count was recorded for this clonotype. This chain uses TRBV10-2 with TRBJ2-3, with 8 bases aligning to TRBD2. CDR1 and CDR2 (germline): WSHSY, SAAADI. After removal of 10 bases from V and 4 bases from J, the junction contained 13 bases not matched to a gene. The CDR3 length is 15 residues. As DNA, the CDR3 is TGCGCCACCAAAGGTACGGGAGGGCCGTCAGATACGCAGTATTTT. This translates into CATKGTGGPSDTQYF.

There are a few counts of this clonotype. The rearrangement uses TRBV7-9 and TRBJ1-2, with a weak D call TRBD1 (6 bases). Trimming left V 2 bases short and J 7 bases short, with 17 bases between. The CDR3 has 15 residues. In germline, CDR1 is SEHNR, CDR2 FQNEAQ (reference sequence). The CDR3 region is CASSLRYGSGAGYTF. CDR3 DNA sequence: TGTGCCAGCAGCTTACGTTATGGATCGGGGGCTGGCTACACCTTC.

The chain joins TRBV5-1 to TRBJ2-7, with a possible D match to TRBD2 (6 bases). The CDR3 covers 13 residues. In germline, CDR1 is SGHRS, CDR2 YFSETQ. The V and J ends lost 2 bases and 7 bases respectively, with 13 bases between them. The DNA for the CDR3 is TGCGCCAGCAGCTTCGGCGGGATGGGAGAGCAGTACTTC. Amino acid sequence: CASSFGGMGEQYF.

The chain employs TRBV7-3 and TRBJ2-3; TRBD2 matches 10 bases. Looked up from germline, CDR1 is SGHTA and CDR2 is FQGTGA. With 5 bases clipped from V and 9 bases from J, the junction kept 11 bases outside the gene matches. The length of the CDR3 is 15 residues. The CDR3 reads CASSDKKAGGLTQYF. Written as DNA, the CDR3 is TGTGCCAGCAGCGATAAAAAAGCGGGAGGGTTAACGCAGTATTTT.

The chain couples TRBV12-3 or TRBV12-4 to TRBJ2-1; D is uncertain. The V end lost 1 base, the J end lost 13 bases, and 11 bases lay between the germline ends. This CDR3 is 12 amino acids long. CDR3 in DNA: TGTGCCAGCAGTTTAGGGCATAGTGTTCAGTTCTTC. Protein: CASSLGHSVQFF.

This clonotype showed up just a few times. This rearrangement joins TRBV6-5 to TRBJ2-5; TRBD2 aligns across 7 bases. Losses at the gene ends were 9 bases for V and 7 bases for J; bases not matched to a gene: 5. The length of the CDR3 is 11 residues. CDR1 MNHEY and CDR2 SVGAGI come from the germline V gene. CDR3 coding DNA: TGTGCCAGTACGACGGGGGGGACCCAGTACTTC. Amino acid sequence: CASTTGGTQYF.

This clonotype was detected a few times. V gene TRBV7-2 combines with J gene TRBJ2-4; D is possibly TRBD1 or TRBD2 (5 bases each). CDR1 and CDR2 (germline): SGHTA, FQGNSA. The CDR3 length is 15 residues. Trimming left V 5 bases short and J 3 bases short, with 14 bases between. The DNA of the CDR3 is TGTGCCAGCAGCCCGCGACTACAGGTCAAAAACATTCAGTACTTC. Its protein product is CASSPRLQVKNIQYF.

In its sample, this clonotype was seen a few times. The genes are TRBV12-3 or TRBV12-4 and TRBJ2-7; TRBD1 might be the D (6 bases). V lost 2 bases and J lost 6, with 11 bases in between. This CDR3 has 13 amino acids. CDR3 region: CASSLQGFSEQYF. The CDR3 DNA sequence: TGTGCCAGCAGTTTACAGGGGTTCAGCGAGCAGTACTTC.

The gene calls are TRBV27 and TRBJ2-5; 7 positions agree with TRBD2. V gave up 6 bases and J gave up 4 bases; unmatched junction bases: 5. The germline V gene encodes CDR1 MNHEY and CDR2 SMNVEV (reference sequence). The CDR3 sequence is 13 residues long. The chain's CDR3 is CASRQLAIETQYF. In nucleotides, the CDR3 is TGTGCCAGCAGACAACTAGCGATAGAGACCCAGTACTTC.

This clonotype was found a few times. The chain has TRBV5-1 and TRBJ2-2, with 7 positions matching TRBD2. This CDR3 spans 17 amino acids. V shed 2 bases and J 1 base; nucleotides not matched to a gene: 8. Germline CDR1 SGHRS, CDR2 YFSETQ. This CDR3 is CASSFPTSAENTGELFF. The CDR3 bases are TGCGCCAGCAGCTTCCCTACTAGCGCGGAGAACACCGGGGAGCTGTTTTTT.

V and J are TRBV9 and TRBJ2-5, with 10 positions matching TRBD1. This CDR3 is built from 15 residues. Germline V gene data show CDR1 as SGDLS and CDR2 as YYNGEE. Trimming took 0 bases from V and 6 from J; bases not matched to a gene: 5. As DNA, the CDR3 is TGTGCCAGCAGCGTAGGGGGGACAGGGGTTCAGACCCAGTACTTC. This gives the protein CASSVGGTGVQTQYF. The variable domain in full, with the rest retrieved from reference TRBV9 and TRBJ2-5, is DSGVTQTPKHLITATGQRVTLRCSPRSGDLSVYWYQQSLDQGLQFLIQYYNGEERAKGNILERFSAQQFPDLHSELNLSSLELGDSALYFCASSVGGTGVQTQYFGPGTRLLVL.

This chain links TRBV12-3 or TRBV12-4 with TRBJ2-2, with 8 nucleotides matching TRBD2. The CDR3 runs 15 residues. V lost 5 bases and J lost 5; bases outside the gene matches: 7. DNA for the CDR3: TGTGCCAGCAGTCCGGGACTAGGTGGAACCGGGGAGCTGTTTTTT. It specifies CASSPGLGGTGELFF.

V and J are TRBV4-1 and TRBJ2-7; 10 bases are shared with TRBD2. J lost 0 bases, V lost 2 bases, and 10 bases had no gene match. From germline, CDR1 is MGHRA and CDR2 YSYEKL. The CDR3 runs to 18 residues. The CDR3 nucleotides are TGCGCCAGCAGCCAAAGGCTAGCGGGAGAGAGGATCTCCTACGAGCAGTACTTC. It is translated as CASSQRLAGERISYEQYF.

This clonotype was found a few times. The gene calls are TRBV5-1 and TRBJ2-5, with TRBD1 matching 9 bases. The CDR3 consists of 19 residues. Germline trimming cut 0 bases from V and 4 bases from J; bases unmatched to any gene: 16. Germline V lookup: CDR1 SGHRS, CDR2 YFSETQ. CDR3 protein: CASSLDRDRAGVIGETQYF. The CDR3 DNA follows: TGCGCCAGCAGCTTGGACCGGGACAGGGCAGGTGTTATTGGAGAGACCCAGTACTTC.

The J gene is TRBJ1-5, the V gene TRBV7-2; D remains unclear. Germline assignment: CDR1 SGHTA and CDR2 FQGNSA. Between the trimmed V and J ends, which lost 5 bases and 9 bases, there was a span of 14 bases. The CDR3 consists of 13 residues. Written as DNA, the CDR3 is TGTGCCAGCAGCAGTCAACGAAGGCCGCCCCAGCATTTT. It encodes CASSSQRRPPQHF.

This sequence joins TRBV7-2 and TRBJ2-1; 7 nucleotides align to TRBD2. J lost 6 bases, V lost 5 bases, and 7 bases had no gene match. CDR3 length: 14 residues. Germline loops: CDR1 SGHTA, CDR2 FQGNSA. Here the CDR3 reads CASSREAGFNEQFF. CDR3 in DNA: TGTGCCAGCAGCCGGGAAGCGGGATTCAATGAGCAGTTCTTC. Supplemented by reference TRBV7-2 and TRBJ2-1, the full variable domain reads GAGVSQSPSNKVTEKGKDVELRCDPISGHTALYWYRQSLGQGLEFLIYFQGNSAPDKSGLPSDRFSAERTGGSVSTLTIQRTQQEDSAVYLCASSREAGFNEQFFGPGTRLTVL.

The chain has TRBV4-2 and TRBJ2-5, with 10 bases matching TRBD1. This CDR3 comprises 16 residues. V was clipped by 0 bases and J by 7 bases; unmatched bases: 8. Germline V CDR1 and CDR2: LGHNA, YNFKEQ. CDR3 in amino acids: CASSQDRDRGVRTQYF. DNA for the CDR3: TGTGCCAGCAGCCAAGATCGGGACAGGGGAGTCCGGACCCAGTACTTC.

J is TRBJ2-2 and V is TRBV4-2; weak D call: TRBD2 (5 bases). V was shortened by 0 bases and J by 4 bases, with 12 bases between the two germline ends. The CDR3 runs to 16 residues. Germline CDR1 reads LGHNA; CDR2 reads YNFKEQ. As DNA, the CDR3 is TGTGCCAGCAGCCAAGAATCGGGCGGGCCCACCGGGGAGCTGTTTTTT. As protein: CASSQESGGPTGELFF.

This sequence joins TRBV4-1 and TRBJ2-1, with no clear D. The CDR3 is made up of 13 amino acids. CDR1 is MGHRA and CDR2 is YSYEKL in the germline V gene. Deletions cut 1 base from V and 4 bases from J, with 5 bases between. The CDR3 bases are TGCGCCAGCAGCCAAGGGGTTTACAATGAGCAGTTCTTC. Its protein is CASSQGVYNEQFF.

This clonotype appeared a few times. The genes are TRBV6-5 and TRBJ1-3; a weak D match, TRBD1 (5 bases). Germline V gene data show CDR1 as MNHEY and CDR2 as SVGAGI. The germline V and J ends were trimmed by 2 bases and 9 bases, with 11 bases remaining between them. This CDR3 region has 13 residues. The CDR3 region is CASSYGTAGTIYF. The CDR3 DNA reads TGTGCCAGCAGTTACGGGACCGCGGGCACCATATATTTT.

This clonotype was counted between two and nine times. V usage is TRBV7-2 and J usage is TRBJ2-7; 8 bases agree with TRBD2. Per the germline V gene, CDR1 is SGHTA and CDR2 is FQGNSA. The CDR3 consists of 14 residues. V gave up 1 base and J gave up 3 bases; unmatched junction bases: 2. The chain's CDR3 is CASSLEGTSYEQYF. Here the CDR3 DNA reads TGTGCCAGCAGCTTAGAAGGGACTAGCTACGAGCAGTACTTC.

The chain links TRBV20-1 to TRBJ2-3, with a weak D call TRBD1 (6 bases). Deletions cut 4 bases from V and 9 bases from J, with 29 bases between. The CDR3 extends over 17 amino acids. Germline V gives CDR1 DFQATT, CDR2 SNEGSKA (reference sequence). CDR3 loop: CSATAPGTSKLGATQYF. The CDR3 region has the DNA TGCAGTGCTACCGCCCCCGGGACGAGCAAATTGGGGGCAACGCAGTATTTT.

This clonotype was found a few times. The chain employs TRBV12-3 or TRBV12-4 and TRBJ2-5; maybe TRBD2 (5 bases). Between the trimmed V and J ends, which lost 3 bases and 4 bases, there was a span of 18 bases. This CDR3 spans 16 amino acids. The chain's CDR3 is CASSFFWQKGAETQYF. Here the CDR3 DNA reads TGTGCCAGCAGTTTTTTTTGGCAGAAGGGAGCAGAGACCCAGTACTTC.

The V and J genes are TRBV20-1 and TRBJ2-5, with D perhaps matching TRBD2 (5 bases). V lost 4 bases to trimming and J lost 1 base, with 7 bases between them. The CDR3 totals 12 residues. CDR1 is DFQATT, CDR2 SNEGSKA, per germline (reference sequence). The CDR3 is CSATRVQETQYF. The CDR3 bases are TGCAGTGCTACGCGGGTCCAAGAGACCCAGTACTTC.

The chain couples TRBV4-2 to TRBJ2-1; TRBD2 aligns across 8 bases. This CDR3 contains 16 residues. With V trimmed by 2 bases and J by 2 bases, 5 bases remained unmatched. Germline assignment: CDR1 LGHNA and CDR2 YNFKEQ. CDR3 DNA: TGTGCCAGCAGCCAATTCCCGGGAGGGCCCTACAATGAGCAGTTCTTC. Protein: CASSQFPGGPYNEQFF.